The clone carrying this T cell receptor (beta chain) was seen only once. This record comes from a study of sequential checkpoint blockade in melanoma. Background on the study: Arm A got nivolumab then ipilimumab; arm B the reverse, 1:1. Maintenance nivolumab came after either treatment sequence.

The method was immunoSEQ multiplex PCR; TCRdb's version includes in-frame clones alone and lacks a portion of them. The sample comprises some 22,000 clones, about four fifths of which are singletons, and over 9% rests with the top ten. The V and J ends lost 0 bases and 5 bases, in that order; junction bases with no gene match: 1. Germline values: CDR1 PRHDT, CDR2 FYEKMQ (reference sequence). This CDR3 is 14 amino acids long. The treatment denotes: randomized to nivolumab then ipilimumab (arm A) or the reverse (arm B). None of the patients previously received DNA-damaging chemotherapy. Live CD3+CD8+ CD19− CD56− cells were sorted from PBMCs.

The clonotype comes from a human donor with melanoma. The sample in question was CD8+ T cells sorted from blood (inferred from file names), obtained from a patient given nivolumab and ipilimumab in sequence. V is TRBV13 and J is TRBJ2-7; 10 positions agree with TRBD1. CDR3 nucleotides: TGTGCCAGCAGCTTAGGGACAGGGGGCAACGAGCAGTACTTC. The encoded protein is CASSLGTGGNEQYF.